The rows below give T cell receptor beta chains drawn from one sample of a study of CD8 T cells in Susac syndrome. TCRdb re-derived calls from the immunoSEQ multiplex PCR reads in MiXCR, one entry per CDR3 protein. The table includes more than 100,000 distinct CDR3 sequences, roughly 96% detected once. The source material was CD4+ T cells from PBMCs. These receptors were taken from a human donor in good health. The CDR3 runs from the conserved cysteine through the conserved F or W. Each record gives: J gene, V gene, D gene, clone size, CDR3 protein, CDR3 DNA. A D gene is named only where the DNA matches it firmly. Only some rows state a clone size, as once, few, many or a class for expanded clones.

TRBJ1-1 TRBV30 NA NA CAWSNPNTEAFF TGTGCCTGGAGTAATCCCAACACTGAAGCTTTCTTT
TRBJ2-7 TRBV5-1 NA NA CASRGGGGSSYEQYF TGCGCCAGCAGAGGTGGGGGCGGGAGCTCCTACGAGCAGTACTTC
TRBJ2-1 TRBV6-1 TRBD2 NA CASQSSGRVNEQFF TGTGCCAGTCAGTCTAGCGGGAGAGTCAATGAGCAGTTCTTC
TRBJ1-2 TRBV2 NA NA CASRDSVNYGYTF TGTGCCAGCAGAGACAGCGTTAACTATGGCTACACCTTC
TRBJ1-1 TRBV9 TRBD1 NA CASSFDRGWNTEAFF TGTGCCAGCAGTTTTGACAGGGGGTGGAACACTGAAGCTTTCTTT
TRBJ2-7 TRBV3-1 NA NA CASSQSDPLEQYF TGTGCCAGCAGCCAATCGGACCCGCTCGAGCAGTACTTC
TRBJ1-2 TRBV20-1 NA NA CSAPSSPRFNYGYTF TGCAGTGCTCCCTCATCCCCCAGGTTTAACTATGGCTACACCTTC
TRBJ2-1 TRBV3-1 NA NA CASSQRDRYNEQFF TGTGCCAGCAGCCAACGGGACCGCTACAATGAGCAGTTCTTC
TRBJ1-1 TRBV5-1 NA NA CASRGGAISDTEAFF TGCGCCAGCAGGGGCGGGGCTATCTCGGACACTGAAGCTTTCTTT
TRBJ1-2 TRBV29-1 TRBD1 few CSVSRQGARGYTF TGCAGCGTTTCCAGACAGGGGGCTCGGGGCTACACCTTC
TRBJ2-1 TRBV24-1 NA NA CATSDREEQFF TGTGCCACCAGTGATCGAGAGGAGCAGTTCTTC
TRBJ2-1 TRBV6-6 TRBD2 NA CASSFGTSGSNEQFF TGTGCCAGCAGTTTCGGGACTAGCGGGAGCAATGAGCAGTTCTTC
TRBJ1-2 TRBV7-2 NA once CASRLGGTNYGYTF TGTGCCAGCAGACTGGGGGGGACTAACTATGGCTACACCTTC
TRBJ2-3 TRBV30 NA NA CAWSRAQTSTDTQYF TGTGCCTGGTCACGGGCCCAAACTAGCACAGATACGCAGTATTTT
TRBJ2-1 TRBV20-1 NA NA CSARDSTSGGNEQFF TGCAGTGCTAGAGATTCGACTAGTGGGGGCAATGAGCAGTTCTTC
TRBJ1-2 TRBV29-1 NA NA CSVDRFNYGYTF TGCAGCGTCGACAGGTTTAACTATGGCTACACCTTC
TRBJ2-2 TRBV29-1 NA once CSGRVQNTGELFF TGCAGCGGGAGAGTTCAGAACACCGGGGAGCTGTTTTTT
TRBJ1-2 TRBV29-1 NA NA CSVEQGRAYGYTF TGCAGCGTTGAACAGGGACGGGCCTATGGCTACACCTTC
TRBJ2-7 TRBV7-2 NA once CASSLAGTGQSPYEQYF TGTGCCAGCAGCTTAGCAGGGACTGGACAGAGCCCCTACGAGCAGTACTTC
TRBJ2-6 TRBV4-1 NA once CASSQSTDRTHPGANVLTF TGCGCCAGCAGCCAATCCACCGACAGGACCCATCCTGGGGCCAACGTCCTGACTTTC
TRBJ2-3 TRBV7-6 TRBD2 once CASSPGLAGSSTDTQYF TGTGCCAGCAGCCCGGGACTAGCGGGATCTAGCACAGATACGCAGTATTTT
TRBJ2-1 TRBV5-6 NA NA CASRSARGTTSLFF TGTGCCAGCAGATCCGCCAGGGGAACGACCTCTCTGTTCTTC
TRBJ1-4 TRBV29-1 NA NA CSVEGSNEKLFF TGCAGCGTGGAGGGGTCAAATGAAAAACTGTTTTTT
TRBJ1-5 TRBV7-2 NA NA CASSLAGGPQPQHF TGTGCCAGCAGCTTAGCGGGGGGGCCGCAGCCCCAGCATTTT
TRBJ1-1 TRBV7-9 TRBD1 NA CASSGVGGRGRAFF TGTGCCAGCAGCGGGGTTGGGGGCAGGGGGCGAGCTTTCTTT
TRBJ2-7 TRBV30 NA NA CAWTGPASYEQYF TGTGCCTGGACCGGGCCAGCCTCCTACGAGCAGTACTTC
TRBJ1-1 TRBV6-1 NA NA CASSDRATEAFF TGTGCCAGCAGTGACAGGGCCACTGAAGCTTTCTTT
TRBJ1-5 TRBV18 TRBD1 NA CASSPGDRGLQPQHF TGTGCCAGCTCACCAGGGGACAGGGGGCTGCAGCCCCAGCATTTT
TRBJ2-5 TRBV23-1 TRBD2 NA CASSLTSGNQETQYF TGCGCCAGCAGTCTTACTAGCGGGAATCAAGAGACCCAGTACTTC
TRBJ2-7 TRBV5-1 TRBD2 NA CASSPRGGLYEQYF TGCGCCAGCAGCCCTCGCGGGGGTCTCTACGAGCAGTACTTC
TRBJ2-5 TRBV6-5 NA NA CASGFQGPQETQYF TGTGCCAGCGGATTTCAGGGCCCCCAAGAGACCCAGTACTTC
TRBJ2-3 TRBV30 NA once CARRTGGSTDTQYF TGTGCTCGTAGGACCGGCGGTAGCACAGATACGCAGTATTTT
TRBJ1-5 TRBV28 NA once CASSLGGGHQPQHF TGTGCCAGCAGTTTGGGGGGTGGTCATCAGCCCCAGCATTTT
TRBJ1-1 TRBV20-1 NA NA CSAPHQGMNTEAFF TGCAGTGCCCCCCACCAGGGGATGAACACTGAAGCTTTCTTT
TRBJ2-2 TRBV19 NA NA CASTLMTRANTGELFF TGTGCCAGTACCCTGATGACTAGAGCGAACACCGGGGAGCTGTTTTTT
TRBJ2-7 TRBV6-5 NA NA CASSYSFVGASYEQYF TGTGCCAGCAGTTACTCGTTCGTGGGGGCGTCCTACGAGCAGTACTTC
TRBJ2-2 TRBV28 TRBD2 NA CASSLWGLAGGPGELFF TGTGCCAGCAGTTTATGGGGACTAGCGGGAGGGCCCGGGGAGCTGTTTTTT